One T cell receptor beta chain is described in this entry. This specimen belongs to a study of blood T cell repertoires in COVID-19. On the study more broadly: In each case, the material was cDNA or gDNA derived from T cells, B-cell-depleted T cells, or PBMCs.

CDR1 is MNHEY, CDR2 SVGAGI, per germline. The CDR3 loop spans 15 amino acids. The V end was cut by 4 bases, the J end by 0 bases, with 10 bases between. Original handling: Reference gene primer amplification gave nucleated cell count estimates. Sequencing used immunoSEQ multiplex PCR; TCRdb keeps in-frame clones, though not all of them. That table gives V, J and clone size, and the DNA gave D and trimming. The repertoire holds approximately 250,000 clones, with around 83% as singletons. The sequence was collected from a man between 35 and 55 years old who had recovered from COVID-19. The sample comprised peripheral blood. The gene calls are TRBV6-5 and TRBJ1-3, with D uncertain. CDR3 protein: CASSSERFSGNTIYF. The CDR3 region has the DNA TGTGCCAGCAGTTCGGAGAGGTTCTCTGGAAACACCATATATTTT.